These T cell receptor beta chains were read from a single sample in a study of blood T cell repertoires in COVID-19. The protocol was immunoSEQ multiplex PCR, while the TCRdb copy is restricted to in-frame clones and leaves out a portion. The sample has 200,000 or so clones; 60% to 80% are singletons. The specimen sequenced was peripheral blood. These receptors were collected from a man aged 55-75 years with active or convalescent COVID-19. The CDR3 runs from the conserved cysteine through the conserved F or W. Each record gives: J gene, D gene, clone size, V gene, CDR3 protein, CDR3 DNA. The D gene is left open where the match is weak. Some rows mark clone size as missing; the rest say once, few, many or name a class of expanded clone.

J gene: TRBJ2-1
D gene: TRBD1
clone size: NA
V gene: TRBV6-4
CDR3 protein: CASSDSAGGFGEQFF
CDR3 DNA: TGTGCCAGCAGTGACTCGGCAGGGGGCTTCGGTGAGCAGTTCTTC

J gene: TRBJ2-1
D gene: NA
clone size: NA
V gene: TRBV6-5
CDR3 protein: CASSKPYNEQFF
CDR3 DNA: TGTGCCAGCAGCAAGCCTTACAATGAGCAGTTCTTC

J gene: TRBJ2-7
D gene: TRBD2
clone size: NA
V gene: TRBV3-1/TRBV3-2
CDR3 protein: CASSPGGNYEQYF
CDR3 DNA: TGTGCCAGCAGCCCCGGGGGGAACTACGAGCAGTACTTC

J gene: TRBJ2-1
D gene: NA
clone size: NA
V gene: TRBV6-6
CDR3 protein: CASSLVADEQFF
CDR3 DNA: TGTGCCAGCAGCCTCGTCGCGGATGAGCAGTTCTTC

J gene: TRBJ2-7
D gene: NA
clone size: NA
V gene: TRBV14
CDR3 protein: CASSQDPGSYEQYF
CDR3 DNA: TGTGCCAGCAGCCAAGACCCAGGATCCTACGAGCAGTACTTC

J gene: TRBJ2-5
D gene: NA
clone size: NA
V gene: TRBV12-5
CDR3 protein: CASGLEPQETQYF
CDR3 DNA: TGTGCTAGTGGTTTGGAGCCCCAAGAGACCCAGTACTTC

J gene: TRBJ1-6
D gene: TRBD1
clone size: NA
V gene: TRBV19
CDR3 protein: CASGTGTENSPLHF
CDR3 DNA: TGTGCCAGTGGAACCGGGACAGAAAATTCACCCCTCCACTTT

J gene: TRBJ2-7
D gene: NA
clone size: once
V gene: TRBV6-2/TRBV6-3
CDR3 protein: CASSRLGALDYEQYF
CDR3 DNA: TGTGCCAGCAGCCGCCTAGGGGCCCTGGACTACGAGCAGTACTTC

J gene: TRBJ1-5
D gene: NA
clone size: NA
V gene: TRBV18
CDR3 protein: CASSADRNQPQHF
CDR3 DNA: TGTGCCAGCTCAGCTGACAGAAATCAGCCCCAGCATTTT

J gene: TRBJ1-6
D gene: TRBD1
clone size: NA
V gene: TRBV10-3
CDR3 protein: CATKGQINSPLHF
CDR3 DNA: TGTGCCACCAAGGGACAGATAAATTCACCCCTCCACTTT

J gene: TRBJ2-7
D gene: NA
clone size: NA
V gene: TRBV15
CDR3 protein: CATSRGDRSSYEQYF
CDR3 DNA: TGTGCCACCAGCAGAGGTGACAGGAGCTCCTACGAGCAGTACTTC

J gene: TRBJ2-5
D gene: NA
clone size: NA
V gene: TRBV9
CDR3 protein: CASSAPPGQETQYF
CDR3 DNA: TGTGCCAGCAGCGCGCCACCGGGGCAAGAGACCCAGTACTTC

J gene: TRBJ1-1
D gene: NA
clone size: NA
V gene: TRBV5-1
CDR3 protein: CASSLGNRQNTEAFF
CDR3 DNA: TGCGCCAGCAGCTTGGGAAACAGGCAGAACACTGAAGCTTTCTTT

J gene: TRBJ2-1
D gene: NA
clone size: NA
V gene: TRBV5-1
CDR3 protein: CASGAGNRNEQFF
CDR3 DNA: TGCGCCAGCGGGGCAGGGAATCGCAATGAGCAGTTCTTC

J gene: TRBJ1-2
D gene: NA
clone size: NA
V gene: TRBV6-1
CDR3 protein: CASSEVQGLYGYTF
CDR3 DNA: TGTGCCAGCAGTGAAGTGCAGGGACTCTATGGCTACACCTTC

J gene: TRBJ2-5
D gene: NA
clone size: once
V gene: TRBV7-8
CDR3 protein: CASSLGLLRETQYF
CDR3 DNA: TGTGCCAGCAGCTTAGGGCTATTGAGGGAGACCCAGTACTTC

J gene: TRBJ2-7
D gene: NA
clone size: NA
V gene: TRBV27
CDR3 protein: CASSPLESSYEQYF
CDR3 DNA: TGTGCCAGCAGCCCATTAGAATCCTCCTACGAGCAGTACTTC

J gene: TRBJ2-1
D gene: TRBD2
clone size: NA
V gene: TRBV5-1
CDR3 protein: CASSLGTSGGDEQFF
CDR3 DNA: TGCGCCAGCAGCTTGGGGACTAGCGGGGGTGATGAGCAGTTCTTC

J gene: TRBJ1-3
D gene: NA
clone size: NA
V gene: TRBV20-1
CDR3 protein: CSASFGNTIYF
CDR3 DNA: TGCAGTGCCTCGTTTGGAAACACCATATATTTT

J gene: TRBJ2-5
D gene: NA
clone size: few
V gene: TRBV12-3/TRBV12-4
CDR3 protein: CASSIRRETQYF
CDR3 DNA: TGTGCCAGCAGTATTCGGAGGGAGACCCAGTACTTC

J gene: TRBJ2-1
D gene: NA
clone size: NA
V gene: TRBV28
CDR3 protein: CASKKGGLSSSYNEQFF
CDR3 DNA: TGTGCCAGCAAAAAAGGGGGTTTATCGAGCTCCTACAATGAGCAGTTCTTC

J gene: TRBJ2-5
D gene: NA
clone size: NA
V gene: TRBV6-5
CDR3 protein: CASNLPDSYQETQYF
CDR3 DNA: TGTGCCAGCAACCTACCCGACAGTTACCAAGAGACCCAGTACTTC

J gene: TRBJ2-1
D gene: TRBD2
clone size: once
V gene: TRBV5-6
CDR3 protein: CASSAGTSGSYEQFF
CDR3 DNA: TGTGCCAGCAGCGCGGGGACTAGCGGGAGCTATGAGCAGTTCTTC

J gene: TRBJ2-2
D gene: NA
clone size: NA
V gene: TRBV7-8
CDR3 protein: CASSWRKNTGELFF
CDR3 DNA: TGTGCCAGCAGCTGGAGGAAGAACACCGGGGAGCTGTTTTTT

J gene: TRBJ1-1
D gene: NA
clone size: NA
V gene: TRBV4-3
CDR3 protein: CASSQDRYSGMNTEAFF
CDR3 DNA: TGCGCCAGCAGCCAAGATCGATACAGCGGAATGAACACTGAAGCTTTCTTT

J gene: TRBJ2-7
D gene: TRBD1
clone size: NA
V gene: TRBV12-3/TRBV12-4
CDR3 protein: CASSPDRGHEQYF
CDR3 DNA: TGTGCCAGCAGTCCGGACAGGGGGCACGAGCAGTACTTC

J gene: TRBJ1-1
D gene: NA
clone size: NA
V gene: TRBV19
CDR3 protein: CASSPTGWSEAFF
CDR3 DNA: TGTGCCAGTAGTCCCACAGGGTGGTCTGAAGCTTTCTTT

J gene: TRBJ1-6
D gene: NA
clone size: NA
V gene: TRBV7-2
CDR3 protein: CASSPSSNSPLHF
CDR3 DNA: TGTGCCAGCAGCCCTAGCAGTAATTCACCCCTCCACTTT

J gene: TRBJ2-7
D gene: TRBD2
clone size: NA
V gene: TRBV12-3/TRBV12-4
CDR3 protein: CASSLGLAGEQYF
CDR3 DNA: TGTGCCAGCAGCTTGGGACTAGCGGGCGAGCAGTACTTC

J gene: TRBJ1-4
D gene: NA
clone size: NA
V gene: TRBV5-1
CDR3 protein: CASSTEPTNEKLFF
CDR3 DNA: TGCGCCAGCAGCACAGAGCCAACTAATGAAAAACTGTTTTTT

J gene: TRBJ2-1
D gene: TRBD2
clone size: NA
V gene: TRBV7-2
CDR3 protein: CASSLVPAGFISYNEQFF
CDR3 DNA: TGTGCCAGCAGCTTAGTCCCAGCGGGATTCATCTCCTACAATGAGCAGTTCTTC

J gene: TRBJ1-2
D gene: TRBD1
clone size: NA
V gene: TRBV9
CDR3 protein: CASSVEGTVNYGYTF
CDR3 DNA: TGTGCCAGCAGCGTAGAAGGGACAGTAAACTATGGCTACACCTTC

J gene: TRBJ1-6
D gene: NA
clone size: once
V gene: TRBV4-1
CDR3 protein: CASSQGSTGSSSPLHF
CDR3 DNA: TGCGCCAGCAGCCAAGGATCAACAGGGAGCAGTTCACCCCTCCACTTT

J gene: TRBJ2-1
D gene: TRBD1
clone size: NA
V gene: TRBV13
CDR3 protein: CASSRHGQARNEQFF
CDR3 DNA: TGTGCCAGCAGCCGTCACGGACAGGCCAGGAATGAGCAGTTCTTC

J gene: TRBJ2-2
D gene: TRBD1
clone size: NA
V gene: TRBV4-2
CDR3 protein: CASNKQPGQGSGELFF
CDR3 DNA: TGTGCCAGCAACAAACAACCGGGACAGGGTTCAGGGGAGCTGTTTTTT

J gene: TRBJ2-3
D gene: NA
clone size: once
V gene: TRBV9
CDR3 protein: CASSVDRSSTDTQYF
CDR3 DNA: TGTGCCAGCAGCGTAGACAGGTCAAGCACAGATACGCAGTATTTT

J gene: TRBJ2-3
D gene: NA
clone size: NA
V gene: TRBV2
CDR3 protein: CASSAQLGGTDTQYF
CDR3 DNA: TGTGCCAGCAGTGCCCAGTTGGGCGGCACAGATACGCAGTATTTT

J gene: TRBJ2-1
D gene: TRBD2
clone size: few
V gene: TRBV7-8
CDR3 protein: CASSLDIGRAGNEQFF
CDR3 DNA: TGTGCCAGCAGCTTAGACATCGGGAGGGCCGGGAATGAGCAGTTCTTC

J gene: TRBJ2-5
D gene: NA
clone size: NA
V gene: TRBV25-1
CDR3 protein: CASSEFKGERETQYF
CDR3 DNA: TGTGCCAGCAGTGAATTTAAGGGGGAGAGAGAGACCCAGTACTTC

J gene: TRBJ2-3
D gene: TRBD2
clone size: NA
V gene: TRBV14
CDR3 protein: CASSQGLWTLAGVGRDTQYF
CDR3 DNA: TGTGCCAGCAGCCAAGGACTCTGGACCCTAGCGGGAGTAGGAAGGGATACGCAGTATTTT

J gene: TRBJ1-3
D gene: TRBD1
clone size: NA
V gene: TRBV29-1
CDR3 protein: CSVATGASGNTIYF
CDR3 DNA: TGCAGCGTTGCGACAGGGGCTTCTGGAAACACCATATATTTT

J gene: TRBJ2-3
D gene: TRBD1
clone size: NA
V gene: TRBV10-2
CDR3 protein: CASHLGQGVDTQYF
CDR3 DNA: TGCGCCAGCCACCTGGGGCAGGGGGTAGATACGCAGTATTTT

J gene: TRBJ2-1
D gene: NA
clone size: NA
V gene: TRBV2
CDR3 protein: CASSELRGSNNEQFF
CDR3 DNA: TGTGCCAGCAGTGAACTAAGGGGGAGCAACAATGAGCAGTTCTTC

J gene: TRBJ2-7
D gene: TRBD1
clone size: NA
V gene: TRBV28
CDR3 protein: CASRHRTGYEQYF
CDR3 DNA: TGTGCCAGCAGACATCGGACAGGTTACGAGCAGTACTTC

J gene: TRBJ2-2
D gene: TRBD2
clone size: few
V gene: TRBV28
CDR3 protein: CASSPPSGRLNTGELFF
CDR3 DNA: TGTGCCAGCAGTCCCCCGAGCGGGAGGTTGAACACCGGGGAGCTGTTTTTT

J gene: TRBJ2-7
D gene: NA
clone size: NA
V gene: TRBV6-5
CDR3 protein: CASSYGSVTGEQYF
CDR3 DNA: TGTGCCAGCAGTTACGGTTCGGTCACCGGCGAGCAGTACTTC

J gene: TRBJ2-7
D gene: NA
clone size: NA
V gene: TRBV29-1
CDR3 protein: CSVEVAEAYEQYF
CDR3 DNA: TGCAGCGTTGAAGTAGCGGAAGCCTACGAGCAGTACTTC

J gene: TRBJ1-2
D gene: NA
clone size: NA
V gene: TRBV6-5
CDR3 protein: CASSTRGGYTF
CDR3 DNA: TGTGCCAGCTCCACGCGGGGTGGCTACACCTTC

J gene: TRBJ2-1
D gene: TRBD2
clone size: NA
V gene: TRBV19
CDR3 protein: CASSLGGSSYNEQFF
CDR3 DNA: TGTGCCAGTAGCCTGGGGGGGAGCTCCTACAATGAGCAGTTCTTC

J gene: TRBJ2-1
D gene: TRBD2
clone size: NA
V gene: TRBV27
CDR3 protein: CASSLSRSGSSYNEQFF
CDR3 DNA: TGTGCCAGCAGTTTAAGCCGTAGCGGGAGCTCCTACAATGAGCAGTTCTTC

J gene: TRBJ1-6
D gene: NA
clone size: NA
V gene: TRBV7-9
CDR3 protein: CAGRRSGDNSPLHF
CDR3 DNA: TGTGCCGGCCGCCGGTCAGGGGATAATTCACCCCTCCACTTT

J gene: TRBJ1-6
D gene: NA
clone size: NA
V gene: TRBV10-3
CDR3 protein: CAIRNRDNSPLHF
CDR3 DNA: TGTGCCATCAGGAACAGGGATAATTCACCCCTCCACTTT

J gene: TRBJ2-1
D gene: TRBD2
clone size: NA
V gene: TRBV5-4
CDR3 protein: CASDETGTSGSHNEQFF
CDR3 DNA: TGTGCCAGCGATGAAACCGGGACTAGCGGTTCCCACAATGAGCAGTTCTTC

J gene: TRBJ1-6
D gene: TRBD1
clone size: once
V gene: TRBV19
CDR3 protein: CASSPRRGHENSPLHF
CDR3 DNA: TGTGCCAGTAGTCCACGGAGGGGGCATGAGAATTCACCCCTCCACTTT

J gene: TRBJ1-6
D gene: NA
clone size: once
V gene: TRBV24-1
CDR3 protein: CATSELDRPNSPLHF
CDR3 DNA: TGTGCCACCAGTGAACTTGACAGACCGAATTCACCCCTCCACTTT

J gene: TRBJ2-5
D gene: NA
clone size: NA
V gene: TRBV5-6
CDR3 protein: CASSPSNSPQETQYF
CDR3 DNA: TGTGCCAGCAGCCCCTCGAACAGCCCTCAAGAGACCCAGTACTTC

J gene: TRBJ1-1
D gene: NA
clone size: many
V gene: TRBV16
CDR3 protein: CASSQRGEAFF
CDR3 DNA: TGTGCCAGCAGCCAAAGGGGAGAAGCTTTCTTT

J gene: TRBJ2-1
D gene: TRBD2
clone size: few
V gene: TRBV5-6
CDR3 protein: CASSTGTSGFYNEQFF
CDR3 DNA: TGTGCCAGCAGCACCGGGACTAGCGGATTCTACAATGAGCAGTTCTTC

J gene: TRBJ1-2
D gene: NA
clone size: few
V gene: TRBV28
CDR3 protein: CASSPDTYGYTF
CDR3 DNA: TGTGCCAGCAGCCCAGACACCTATGGCTACACCTTC

J gene: TRBJ1-2
D gene: TRBD1
clone size: NA
V gene: TRBV28
CDR3 protein: CATTGESYGYTF
CDR3 DNA: TGTGCCACGACAGGGGAGTCCTATGGCTACACCTTC